These 17 T cell receptor beta chains share one sample of origin, sequenced in a study of blood T cell repertoires in COVID-19. The data were produced by immunoSEQ multiplex PCR, yet TCRdb's version contains in-frame clones alone and is incomplete. The sample carries over 300,000 clones, 70% to 90% recorded once. The material sequenced was PBMCs or T cells enriched from blood (not recorded which). These TCRs come from a young woman who had recovered from COVID-19.

This clone was found once. This sample includes further DNA sequences coding for the same CDR3. J is TRBJ1-5 and V is TRBV19; D might be TRBD1 (6 bases). Trimming shortened V by 1 base and J by 2 bases, and 6 bases separated the two germline ends. The CDR3 loop spans 14 amino acids. Germline CDR1 and CDR2: LNHDA and SQIVND (reference sequence). The CDR3 nucleotides read TGTGCCAGTAGTATAGCAGGGGGCAATCAGCCCCAGCATTTT. It encodes CASSIAGGNQPQHF.

The rearrangement joins TRBV6-5 to TRBJ1-1, with D possibly being TRBD1 (5 bases). V shed 6 bases and J shed 5 bases, with 13 bases lying between them. The CDR3 is 13 residues long. Germline V CDR1 and CDR2: MNHEY, SVGAGI. The CDR3 coding sequence is TGTGCCAGCAGACCCCCTGGGGGGACTGAAGCTTTCTTT. Amino acids: CASRPPGGTEAFF.

V gene TRBV25-1 combines with J gene TRBJ2-1; 10 positions match TRBD2. The CDR3 spans 17 residues. Per germline, CDR1 MGHDK and CDR2 SYGVNS. V was clipped by 5 bases and J by 8 bases; unmatched bases: 15. CDR3 sequence (DNA): TGTGCCAGCAGTAGTGCGGGTAGCGGGGGGCTCTGGGATGAGCAGTTCTTC. It specifies CASSSAGSGGLWDEQFF.

The V and J genes are TRBV4-3 and TRBJ1-3; D remains ambiguous. This CDR3 contains 17 residues. Trimming took off 0 bases at V and 0 bases at J, with 12 bases between the two ends. CDR1 is LGHNA and CDR2 is YSLEER in the germline V gene. Here the CDR3 reads CASSQEFNRDSGNTIYF. In nucleotides, the CDR3 is TGCGCCAGCAGCCAAGAATTTAACAGAGACTCTGGAAACACCATATATTTT.

This rearrangement joins TRBV30 to TRBJ1-2; TRBD1 agrees at 7 bases. The CDR3 extends over 17 amino acids. The germline CDR1 and CDR2 sequences are GTSNPN and SVGIG (reference sequence). With V trimmed by 2 bases and J by 3 bases, 15 bases remained unmatched. CDR3 in DNA: TGTGCCTGGAGTCTTAATCCGATCCGACAGGGTTACTATGGCTACACCTTC. This gives the protein CAWSLNPIRQGYYGYTF.

The chain is built from TRBV27 and TRBJ2-2; D remains unclear. Germline CDR1 and CDR2: MNHEY and SMNVEV (reference sequence). The length of the CDR3 is 14 residues. Trimming pared 2 bases from V and 7 bases from J, leaving 11 bases between. The DNA of the CDR3 is TGTGCCAGCAGTTTACGGTTCCGCGTCGGGGAGCTGTTTTTT. It yields the protein CASSLRFRVGELFF.

This clone was seen more than once but under ten times. V gene TRBV27 combines with J gene TRBJ1-5; a possible D gene is TRBD1 (6 bases). The CDR3 length is 16 residues. The V and J ends lost 0 bases and 4 bases respectively, with 13 bases between them. CDR1 and CDR2 (germline): MNHEY, SMNVEV (reference sequence). The DNA for the CDR3 is TGTGCCAGCAGTTTATCGGCGGACAGAGCAAATCAGCCCCAGCATTTT. This encodes CASSLSADRANQPQHF.

The rearrangement uses TRBV24-1 and TRBJ1-4; a weak D match, TRBD1 (6 bases). The CDR3 loop spans 14 amino acids. The germline gives CDR1 KGHDR, CDR2 SFDVKD. V gave up 4 bases and J gave up 4 bases, with 9 bases separating them. For the CDR3, the DNA is TGTGCCACCAGTGAGTTGGACAGTAATGAAAAACTGTTTTTT. The encoded protein is CATSELDSNEKLFF.

The chain uses TRBV5-1 and TRBJ2-7; 11 bases line up with TRBD2. Germline V gene sequence: CDR1 SGHRS, CDR2 YFSETQ. This CDR3 has 14 amino acids. The V gene end was trimmed by 4 bases and the J gene end by 1 base; junction bases not matched to a gene: 1. The chain's CDR3 is CASSRTSGSYEQYF. The CDR3 DNA reads as TGCGCCAGCAGCAGGACTAGCGGGTCCTACGAGCAGTACTTC.

The chain carries TRBV7-2 and TRBJ1-2; maybe TRBD1 (5 bases). The CDR3 has 14 residues. Between the trimmed V and J ends, which lost 6 bases and 1 base, there was a span of 12 bases. The V gene's germline CDR1 is SGHTA and CDR2 FQGNSA. The CDR3 region is CASSRTMNNYGYTF. The CDR3 region has the DNA TGTGCCAGCAGTAGGACAATGAATAACTATGGCTACACCTTC.

V usage is TRBV4-3 and J usage is TRBJ1-5; D not certain. This CDR3 spans 13 amino acids. The germline V and J ends were trimmed by 4 bases and 4 bases, with 8 bases remaining between them. Germline CDR1 is LGHNA and CDR2 is YSLEER. CDR3 loop: CASSRGENQPQHF. The CDR3 bases are TGCGCCAGCAGCCGTGGAGAGAATCAGCCCCAGCATTTT.

V usage is TRBV4-2 and J usage is TRBJ1-6, with TRBD1 matching 9 bases. Trimming took 3 bases from V and 10 from J; bases not matched to a gene: 7. The CDR3 contains 15 residues. Per germline, CDR1 LGHNA and CDR2 YNFKEQ. In DNA form, the CDR3 reads TGTGCCAGCAGCCACGGGGACAGGGATGGATCACCCCTCCACTTT. Protein product: CASSHGDRDGSPLHF.

The chain recombines TRBV7-3 with TRBJ2-3, with 9 bases that match TRBD1. With V trimmed by 5 bases and J by 1 base, 4 bases remained unmatched. This CDR3 is 15 amino acids long. Germline V gives CDR1 SGHTA, CDR2 FQGTGA. CDR3 protein: CASSPTGGGTDTQYF. CDR3 coding DNA: TGTGCCAGCAGCCCGACAGGGGGAGGCACAGATACGCAGTATTTT.

A single count supports this clone. The V and J genes are TRBV6-1 and TRBJ1-6, with D hard to call. The CDR3 length is 16 residues. The V gene's germline CDR1 is MNHNS and CDR2 SASEGT. V dropped 4 bases and J dropped 0 bases, with 10 bases sitting between them. CDR3 nucleotides: TGTGCCAGCAGTGGTGCATGGAGCTCCTATAATTCACCCCTCCACTTT. Translating it yields CASSGAWSSYNSPLHF.

The chain links TRBV4-1 to TRBJ1-6; 10 bases fit TRBD1. V shed 0 bases, J shed 10 bases, and the junction held 6 bases outside the gene matches. CDR1 is MGHRA, CDR2 YSYEKL, per germline. CDR3 length: 16 amino acids. The CDR3 DNA is TGCGCCAGCAGCCAAGAGGGACAGGGGTTTCTCTCACCCCTCCACTTT. It encodes CASSQEGQGFLSPLHF.

This chain links TRBV24-1 with TRBJ1-2; weak D call: TRBD1 (6 bases). This CDR3 has 12 amino acids. V gave up 7 bases and J gave up 3 bases, with 8 bases separating them. Germline V CDR1 and CDR2: KGHDR, SFDVKD. CDR3 in DNA: TGTGCCACCAGATGGACAGACTATGGCTACACCTTC. Protein: CATRWTDYGYTF.

This rearrangement joins TRBV30 to TRBJ1-5, with TRBD1 as a possible D gene (5 bases). The germline V and J ends were trimmed by 1 base and 3 bases, with 7 bases remaining between them. CDR1 and CDR2 (germline): GTSNPN, SVGIG (reference sequence). The CDR3 length is 13 residues. The CDR3 nucleotides read TGTGCCTGGAGTGACAGGTCCAATCAGCCCCAGCATTTT. It codes for CAWSDRSNQPQHF.